What follows are 17 T cell receptor beta chains derived from one specimen sequenced in a study of a mutant IDH1 vaccine in newly diagnosed glioma. Time point described: week 11, during vaccination. One vaccine dose held 300 ug of mutant IDH1 20-mer peptide and came with topical imiquimod. Profiled with immunoSEQ multiplex PCR; TCRdb holds only in-frame clones, not every one. This sample has tens of thousands of clones, with 80% found just once. These TCRs' antigens remain unknown. The input for sequencing was PBMCs, taken from a glioma patient whose treatment included an IDH1 peptide vaccine. Source of these receptors: a middle-aged man with glioma.

V and J are TRBV2 and TRBJ2-1; 11 nucleotides match TRBD2. V gave up 6 bases and J gave up 9 bases; unmatched junction bases: 7. CDR3 length: 14 amino acids. Germline loops: CDR1 SNHLY, CDR2 FYNNEI. CDR3 DNA: TGTGCCAGCAGAGGGACTAGCGGCCCGGGTGAGCAGTTCTTC. The encoded protein is CASRGTSGPGEQFF.

This clone has only one observation. This chain uses TRBV7-2 with TRBJ1-1; D possibly corresponds to TRBD1 (5 bases). CDR1 SGHTA and CDR2 FQGNSA come from the germline V gene. The CDR3 length is 15 residues. V was clipped by 1 base and J by 5 bases, with 14 bases between them. In DNA, the CDR3 is TGTGCCAGCAGCTTAGAAGGGACCCGAGGAACTGAAGCTTTCTTT. It encodes CASSLEGTRGTEAFF.

V usage is TRBV5-5 and J usage is TRBJ1-1, with 9 bases fitting TRBD1. Germline V CDR1 and CDR2: SGHKS, YYEKEE (reference sequence). The junction had 17 bases not matched to a gene; V was cut back by 2 bases and J by 6 bases. The CDR3 spans 18 residues. This CDR3 reads CASSFTTGGAGSSSEAFF. The CDR3 DNA follows: TGTGCCAGCAGCTTCACCACAGGGGGCGCGGGGTCTAGCTCTGAAGCTTTCTTT. The full variable domain, with the rest looked up from reference TRBV5-5 and TRBJ1-1, is DAGVTQSPTHLIKTRGQQVTLRCSPISGHKSVSWYQQVLGQGPQFIFQYYEKEERGRGNFPDRFSARQFPNYSSELNVNALLLGDSALYLCASSFTTGGAGSSSEAFFGQGTRLTVV.

This clone was seen only once. The V gene is TRBV4-1, the J gene TRBJ2-7; 7 nucleotides match TRBD1. Germline CDR1 is MGHRA and CDR2 is YSYEKL. The V and J ends lost 4 bases and 3 bases, in that order; junction bases with no gene match: 12. CDR3 length: 16 residues. The CDR3 DNA reads TGCGCCAGCAGCCGGACCGGGACAGCACAACACTACGAGCAGTACTTC. Translated, it gives CASSRTGTAQHYEQYF.

V and J are TRBV14 and TRBJ2-7; D uncertain. V shed 3 bases and J shed 0 bases, with 12 bases lying between them. The CDR3 covers 15 residues. Germline CDR1 SGHDN, CDR2 FVKESK. CDR3 nucleotide sequence: TGTGCCAGCAGCCACAGCAGGACGAGCTCCTACGAGCAGTACTTC. Translating it yields CASSHSRTSSYEQYF.

V is TRBV7-2 and J is TRBJ2-1, with a weak D call TRBD2 (5 bases). CDR3 length: 12 amino acids. Germline V gene lookup returns CDR1 SGHTA and CDR2 FQGNSA. V lost 2 bases to trimming and J lost 8 bases, with 7 bases between them. CDR3 amino acids: CASSLPGDEQFF. CDR3 bases: TGTGCCAGCAGCTTACCCGGGGATGAGCAGTTCTTC.

The CDR3 region is CASSRGENEKLFF. CDR3 nucleotide sequence: TGTGCCAGCTCGAGGGGGGAGAATGAAAAACTGTTTTTT. The chain carries TRBV19 and TRBJ1-4; TRBD1 might be the D (6 bases). The CDR3 is made up of 13 amino acids. CDR1 and CDR2 (germline): LNHDA, SQIVND (reference sequence). Trimming left V 9 bases short and J 5 bases short, with 13 bases between. Together with reference TRBV19 and TRBJ1-4, the CDR3 gives the full variable domain: DGGITQSPKYLFRKEGQNVTLSCEQNLNHDAMYWYRQDPGQGLRLIYYSQIVNDFQKGDIAEGYSVSREKKESFPLTVTSAQKNPTAFYLCASSRGENEKLFFGSGTQLSVL.

This clone was seen a few times. The chain joins TRBV27 to TRBJ2-7; 9 bases align to TRBD2. The CDR3 length is 15 residues. V trimming: 2 bases; J trimming: 2 bases; junction bases outside the gene matches: 4. Germline assignment: CDR1 MNHEY and CDR2 SMNVEV (reference sequence). CDR3 nucleotide sequence: TGTGCCAGCAGTTTAAGACTAGCGGTTGCCTACGAGCAGTACTTC. Translation: CASSLRLAVAYEQYF.

The gene calls are TRBV4-3 and TRBJ2-1, with D unclear. The CDR3 runs 13 residues. Germline assignment: CDR1 LGHNA and CDR2 YSLEER. V was pared by 0 bases and J by 8 bases, with 8 bases between. CDR3 loop: CASSQEWYYEQFF. The DNA of the CDR3 is TGCGCCAGCAGCCAAGAGTGGTACTATGAGCAGTTCTTC.

This CDR3 is CASSERGLIGYTF. As DNA, the CDR3 is TGTGCCAGCAGTGAAAGGGGGCTGATAGGCTACACCTTC. V and J are TRBV6-1 and TRBJ1-2; 7 bases agree with TRBD1. CDR1 is MNHNS, CDR2 SASEGT, per germline. The ends lost 2 bases at V and 8 bases at J; junction bases unmatched: 5. This CDR3 has 13 amino acids.

This chain links TRBV9 with TRBJ2-7, with TRBD2 matching over 8 bases. In germline, CDR1 is SGDLS, CDR2 YYNGEE. This CDR3 has 12 amino acids. V lost 6 bases to trimming and J lost 3 bases; unmatched junction nucleotides: 2. The CDR3 region is CASNSGGYEQYF. CDR3 DNA sequence: TGTGCCAGCAACAGCGGGGGCTACGAGCAGTACTTC.

The V and J genes are TRBV15 and TRBJ1-4; 7 nucleotides align to TRBD1. Germline V gene lookup returns CDR1 LNHNV and CDR2 YYDKDF (reference sequence). This CDR3 region has 15 residues. The V and J ends lost 2 bases and 6 bases, in that order; junction bases with no gene match: 6. As DNA, the CDR3 is TGTGCCACCAGCAGATCGGGGACAGTAGATGAAAAACTGTTTTTT. It specifies CATSRSGTVDEKLFF.

The sample holds one count of this clone. V and J are TRBV6-1 and TRBJ2-1; D ambiguous. The CDR3 sequence is 10 residues long. CDR1 MNHNS and CDR2 SASEGT come from the germline V gene. V shed 5 bases and J shed 8 bases, with 4 bases lying between them. The CDR3 DNA reads as TGTGCCAGCAGTTTCTATGAGCAGTTCTTC. Translated: CASSFYEQFF.

V usage is TRBV5-1 and J usage is TRBJ1-2; TRBD1 might be the D (5 bases). Trimming took 0 bases from V and 5 from J, leaving 17 bases between them. Germline CDR1 SGHRS, CDR2 YFSETQ. There are 16 residues in the CDR3. CDR3 DNA: TGCGCCAGCAGCTTGGATGGGCAGGGAATTTCGTATGGCTACACCTTC. This sequence encodes CASSLDGQGISYGYTF.

This clone was detected once. The V and J genes are TRBV5-8 and TRBJ2-6, with D hard to call. V was pared by 1 base and J by 1 base, with 3 bases between. Germline loops: CDR1 SGHTS, CDR2 YDEGEE. The CDR3 is made up of 14 amino acids. CDR3 sequence reads: CASSLSSGANVLTF. CDR3 DNA sequence: TGTGCCAGCAGCTTGAGTTCTGGGGCCAACGTCCTGACTTTC.

The chain joins TRBV7-2 to TRBJ1-1; D is undetermined. V lost 5 bases to trimming and J lost 0 bases, with 16 bases between them. Germline V gives CDR1 SGHTA, CDR2 FQGNSA. The CDR3 sequence is 16 residues long. CDR3 sequence: CASSPVIDRLNTEAFF. CDR3 nucleotide sequence: TGTGCCAGCAGCCCTGTAATCGATAGGCTGAACACTGAAGCTTTCTTT.

The chain joins TRBV5-8 to TRBJ2-3; D tentatively reads TRBD1 or TRBD2 (5 bases each). Germline V gives CDR1 SGHTS, CDR2 YDEGEE. This CDR3 spans 15 amino acids. The germline V and J ends were trimmed by 0 bases and 0 bases, with 8 bases remaining between them. This CDR3 is CASSLVGTSTDTQYF. CDR3 nucleotides: TGTGCCAGCAGCTTGGTGGGGACGAGCACAGATACGCAGTATTTT.